A selection of T cell receptor beta chains follows, all from one sample in a study of blood T cell repertoires in COVID-19. TCRdb keeps only in-frame clones here, not all; method: immunoSEQ multiplex PCR. The profile shows roughly 170,000 clones, 65% to 85% of them singletons. Input material: PBMCs or T cells enriched from blood (not recorded which). These receptors all come from a woman aged 45-65 years in a cohort exposed to, infected with or recovered from COVID-19 (not recorded which). Both conserved end residues are part of each CDR3. Fields, in order: J gene, V gene, clone size, D gene, CDR3 protein, CDR3 DNA. D genes are given only for firm matches. Clone size is given for some rows only: seen once, a few or many times, or a class if the clone is expanded.

TRBJ2-7 TRBV4-1 . TRBD2 CASRLAETTYEQYF TGCGCCAGCAGGCTAGCGGAGACGACCTACGAGCAGTACTTC
TRBJ1-4 TRBV15 . . CATSRGPGQEKLFF TGTGCCACCAGCAGGGGGCCAGGGCAAGAAAAACTGTTTTTT
TRBJ1-6 TRBV19 many TRBD1 CASTWDRDGNSPLHF TGTGCCAGTACTTGGGACAGGGACGGAAATTCACCCCTCCACTTT
TRBJ1-6 TRBV9 few . CASSVADEGDSPLHF TGTGCCAGCAGCGTAGCGGACGAGGGGGATTCACCCCTCCACTTT
TRBJ1-6 TRBV24-1 . . CATSGRGINSPLHF TGTGCCACCAGCGGCCGAGGGATCAATTCACCCCTCCACTTT
TRBJ2-5 TRBV28 . . CASSLETRRGHQETQYF TGTGCCAGCAGTTTAGAGACCCGTCGAGGGCACCAAGAGACCCAGTACTTC
TRBJ2-2 TRBV19 . TRBD2 CASSFQLAGVRRELFF TGTGCCAGTAGTTTCCAACTAGCGGGGGTTCGTCGGGAGCTGTTTTTT
TRBJ2-7 TRBV6-2/TRBV6-3 . TRBD1 CASSTRPGQGIEQYF TGTGCCAGTAGTACGCGGCCGGGACAGGGAATCGAGCAGTACTTC
TRBJ1-4 TRBV5-4 . . CASSSKEGGNEKLFF TGTGCCAGCAGTTCCAAGGAGGGCGGTAATGAAAAACTGTTTTTT
TRBJ2-1 TRBV9 few TRBD2 CASSVVGGREFNEQFF TGTGCCAGCAGCGTAGTAGGCGGGAGGGAGTTTAATGAGCAGTTCTTC
TRBJ2-7 TRBV30 . TRBD1 CAWSYPGQGAPYEQYF TGTGCCTGGAGTTACCCGGGGCAGGGGGCCCCCTACGAGCAGTACTTC
TRBJ2-5 TRBV9 once . CASSVTTQETQYF TGTGCCAGCAGCGTGACTACTCAAGAGACCCAGTACTTC
TRBJ2-3 TRBV7-9 once TRBD1 CASSSPGQGGTDTQYF TGTGCCAGCAGTTCCCCGGGACAGGGAGGCACAGATACGCAGTATTTT
TRBJ2-1 TRBV3-1/TRBV3-2 . TRBD2 CASSPLAGGRKQFF TGTGCCAGCAGCCCGTTAGCGGGGGGGCGGAAGCAGTTCTTC
TRBJ2-2 TRBV4-3 . . CASSQEWRVGELFF TGCGCCAGCAGCCAAGAATGGAGGGTCGGGGAGCTGTTTTTT
TRBJ1-5 TRBV19 . . CASNGQTLNQPQHF TGTGCCAGCAACGGACAGACCCTCAATCAGCCCCAGCATTTT
TRBJ2-7 TRBV6-5 . TRBD1 CASRQGPYEQYF TGTGCCAGTCGACAGGGGCCCTACGAGCAGTACTTC
TRBJ1-2 TRBV30 few . CAWSAGDYGYTF TGTGCCTGGAGCGCAGGGGACTATGGCTACACCTTC
TRBJ1-1 TRBV6-5 . TRBD1 CASSTRQGRTEAFF TGTGCCAGCAGTACGAGACAGGGGCGGACTGAAGCTTTCTTT
TRBJ1-2 TRBV5-1 . . CASSLASAQGRNYGYTF TGCGCCAGCAGCTTGGCCTCGGCACAAGGGAGAAACTATGGCTACACCTTC
TRBJ1-1 TRBV19 . . CATIDYLDGTEAFF TGTGCCACTATCGACTACCTCGATGGCACTGAAGCTTTCTTT
TRBJ1-5 TRBV6-1 . TRBD1 CASSEAYGRGRSPQHF TGTGCCAGCAGTGAAGCGTACGGCAGGGGGAGGTCACCCCAGCATTTT
TRBJ2-2 TRBV7-9 . TRBD2 CASSSGRAHLGELFF TGTGCCAGCAGTAGCGGGAGGGCCCATCTCGGGGAGCTGTTTTTT
TRBJ2-5 TRBV30 . TRBD2 CAWSHGTTGQETQYF TGTGCCTGGAGTCACGGGACTACAGGACAAGAGACCCAGTACTTC
TRBJ2-3 TRBV9 . TRBD2 CASSVVGGRAADTQYF TGTGCCAGCAGCGTAGTGGGAGGGAGGGCGGCAGATACGCAGTATTTT
TRBJ1-1 TRBV11-2 . . CASSLESLRGTEAFF TGTGCCAGCAGCTTAGAGAGTTTGCGGGGCACTGAAGCTTTCTTT
TRBJ2-7 TRBV4-2 . TRBD2 CASSDSAGLAGGYEQYF TGTGCCAGCAGCGACAGCGCGGGACTAGCGGGAGGGTACGAGCAGTACTTC
TRBJ1-2 TRBV9 . TRBD1 CASSVRSGTGGYTF TGTGCCAGCAGCGTTAGATCCGGGACAGGAGGCTACACCTTC
TRBJ2-3 TRBV5-4 . . CASSLGQRDEAQYF TGTGCCAGCAGCTTGGGCCAACGCGATGAGGCGCAGTATTTT
TRBJ2-2 TRBV6-5 . TRBD1 CASRAQGAVAGELFF TGTGCCAGCAGGGCACAGGGGGCGGTGGCCGGGGAGCTGTTTTTT
TRBJ1-5 TRBV18 . TRBD1 CASSPPNRGLGQPQHF TGTGCCAGCTCACCACCGAACAGGGGACTTGGTCAGCCCCAGCATTTT
TRBJ1-2 TRBV18 . . CASSTTQDSYGYTF TGTGCCAGCTCGACCACCCAAGACAGCTATGGCTACACCTTC
TRBJ2-2 TRBV7-3 . TRBD2 CASSPTTSGSTGELFF TGTGCCAGCAGCCCGACGACTAGCGGGAGTACCGGGGAGCTGTTTTTT
TRBJ1-4 TRBV2 . . CALGGSNEKLFF TGTGCCCTAGGCGGATCTAATGAAAAACTGTTTTTT
TRBJ2-5 TRBV24-1 . TRBD1 CATSDPNGTGETQYF TGTGCCACCAGTGATCCCAACGGGACAGGAGAGACCCAGTACTTC
TRBJ2-1 TRBV28 . . CASSFGGLNEQFF TGTGCCAGCAGTTTTGGCGGGCTGAATGAGCAGTTCTTC
TRBJ1-1 TRBV6-5 . TRBD1 CASMIAGTAAFF TGTGCCAGCATGATCGCCGGGACAGCGGCTTTCTTT
TRBJ1-6 TRBV6-5 . . CASRPSTDSPLHF TGTGCCAGCAGACCGTCGACAGATTCACCCCTCCACTTT
TRBJ2-7 TRBV19 . TRBD2 CASSIREGAGEQYF TGTGCCAGTAGTATACGGGAGGGCGCAGGCGAGCAGTACTTC
TRBJ2-3 TRBV6-5 . . CASSTTNGADTQYF TGTGCCAGCAGTACGACTAATGGGGCAGATACGCAGTATTTT
TRBJ1-3 TRBV19 . TRBD1 CASAQGANTIYF TGTGCCAGTGCCCAGGGGGCAAACACCATATATTTT
TRBJ1-1 TRBV5-4 . . CASSLGGRADTEAFF TGTGCCAGCAGCTTGGGCGGCAGGGCGGACACTGAAGCTTTCTTT
TRBJ1-4 TRBV28 . TRBD1 CASSSGTGFGEKLFF TGTGCCAGCAGTTCCGGGACAGGGTTTGGAGAAAAACTGTTTTTT
TRBJ2-3 TRBV19 . TRBD2 CASSISLAGSDTQYF TGTGCCAGTAGTATATCACTAGCGGGGTCAGATACGCAGTATTTT
TRBJ2-3 TRBV27 . TRBD1 CASSRTLQGATQYF TGTGCCAGCAGCCGTACCTTACAGGGGGCCACGCAGTATTTT
TRBJ1-5 TRBV27 . TRBD1 CASTDRVGGQPQHF TGTGCCAGCACTGACAGGGTAGGGGGTCAGCCCCAGCATTTT
TRBJ1-5 TRBV28 . TRBD1 CASSLGGQGLHQPQHF TGTGCCAGCAGTTTAGGCGGACAGGGCCTCCATCAGCCCCAGCATTTT
TRBJ2-1 TRBV19 once TRBD2 CASSIGSNSGGAVEFF TGTGCCAGTAGTATCGGCTCAAATAGCGGGGGGGCCGTGGAATTCTTC
TRBJ2-4 TRBV28 . TRBD1 CASIPTPGQGVGNIQYF TGTGCCAGCATTCCAACCCCGGGACAGGGGGTCGGCAACATTCAGTACTTC
TRBJ1-1 TRBV6-4 few . CASSDEVYTEAFF TGTGCCAGCAGTGACGAGGTTTACACTGAAGCTTTCTTT
TRBJ1-4 TRBV7-6 . TRBD1 CASSLGVGQIEKLFF TGTGCCAGCAGCTTAGGGGTGGGACAGATTGAAAAACTGTTTTTT
TRBJ2-3 TRBV7-9 . . CASSSYSRYTDTQYF TGTGCCAGCAGCTCGTACAGCCGCTACACAGATACGCAGTATTTT
TRBJ2-7 TRBV28 . TRBD1 CASSYGTGPYEQYF TGTGCCAGCAGCTATGGGACAGGTCCCTACGAGCAGTACTTC
TRBJ2-7 TRBV28 . TRBD2 CASEGGVRLAVHEQYF TGTGCCAGCGAGGGTGGGGTACGACTAGCGGTCCACGAGCAGTACTTC
TRBJ2-3 TRBV10-3 . TRBD2 CAISETSGGLSTDTQYF TGTGCCATCAGTGAGACTAGCGGGGGACTCAGCACAGATACGCAGTATTTT
TRBJ2-3 TRBV10-3 . . CAISSEYREDTQYF TGTGCCATCAGTTCCGAATACCGAGAGGATACGCAGTATTTT
TRBJ1-2 TRBV6-5 . . CASSYSQTRGNYGYTF TGTGCCAGCAGTTACTCTCAAACCCGAGGTAACTATGGCTACACCTTC